This T cell receptor beta chain was identified during a study of blood T cell repertoires in COVID-19. Study summary: Specimens from acute and convalescent COVID-19 originated in the United States, Italy and Spain. The cDNA or gDNA used as material had been derived from T cells, B-cell-depleted T cells, or PBMCs.

Germline values: CDR1 KGHSH, CDR2 LQKENI. CDR3 size: 13 residues. Trimming removed 5 bases from V and 3 bases from J, with 11 bases in between. Generated by immunoSEQ multiplex PCR, the TCRdb table keeps only in-frame clones and is missing some. The repertoire holds approximately 150,000 clones, with 88% as singletons. The J gene is TRBJ2-7, the V gene TRBV18; tentatively, D is TRBD1 (6 bases). The sequence derives from a man aged 70-80 years with acute or convalescent COVID-19. Sequencing input: peripheral blood. The chain's CDR3 is CASSTGQFYEQYF. The CDR3 nucleotides are TGTGCCAGCTCAACAGGACAGTTCTACGAGCAGTACTTC.